The 32 T cell receptor beta chains given below trace back to one sample, sequenced in a study of cytomegalovirus exposure and HLA in healthy donors. Researchers ran the PCR with 60 Vbeta and 13 Jbeta primers. The repertoire was sequenced with immunoSEQ multiplex PCR; TCRdb's copy has only in-frame clones and lacks some. The top ten hold around 13% of the sample, which has some 150,000 clones, roughly three quarters seen once. The sequencing sample was made of PBMCs. These receptor sequences come from a man aged 25-45 years in good health and CMV-seropositive.

This clone was detected once. This rearrangement joins TRBV6-1 to TRBJ2-3; tentative D call: TRBD2 (5 bases). This CDR3 region has 13 residues. Trimming cost V 7 bases and J 0 bases, with 8 bases left between them. Looked up from germline, CDR1 is MNHNS and CDR2 is SASEGT. Written as DNA, the CDR3 is TGTGCCAGCATCCCGGGAAGCACAGATACGCAGTATTTT. Its translation: CASIPGSTDTQYF.

This clone was seen a few times. This chain joins TRBV11-2 and TRBJ2-3, with TRBD2 identical over 14 bases. V shed 4 bases, J shed 6 bases, and the junction held 6 bases outside the gene matches. The CDR3 sequence is 16 residues long. Germline loops: CDR1 SGHAT, CDR2 FQNNGV. CDR3 bases: TGTGCCAGCAGCTCAAGACTAGCGGGAGGGCCGGATACGCAGTATTTT. Protein: CASSSRLAGGPDTQYF.

The genes are TRBV5-1 and TRBJ2-7; 7 nucleotides match TRBD2. The CDR3 loop spans 15 amino acids. Germline V gene lookup returns CDR1 SGHRS and CDR2 YFSETQ. Trimming removed 1 base from V and 6 bases from J; junction bases left unmatched: 10. The CDR3 DNA reads as TGCGCCAGCAGCTTGAATTGGGGGGGACTTGGCGAGCAGTACTTC. It translates to CASSLNWGGLGEQYF.

The table lists this clone with a few counts. The chain carries TRBV4-1 and TRBJ2-3, with a weak D call TRBD1 (6 bases). Germline V gene lookup returns CDR1 MGHRA and CDR2 YSYEKL. CDR3 length: 18 amino acids. V was pared by 0 bases and J by 3 bases, with 19 bases between. The CDR3 DNA reads as TGCGCCAGCAGCCAAGAACGGACAGTCCTCCGAGGGACAGATACGCAGTATTTT. It encodes CASSQERTVLRGTDTQYF.

This chain joins TRBV28 and TRBJ2-2, with TRBD1 as a possible D gene (5 bases). Trimming shortened V by 7 bases and J by 6 bases, and 15 bases separated the two germline ends. The CDR3 sequence is 14 residues long. CDR1 and CDR2 (germline): MDHEN, SYDVKM. The CDR3 bases are TGTGCCAGCATACGGACAACAAGGGCCGGGGAGCTGTTTTTT. The encoded protein is CASIRTTRAGELFF.

This chain's CDR3 is CASGTFGTGSYEQYF. The CDR3 DNA reads as TGCGCCAGCGGCACTTTTGGGACAGGTTCCTACGAGCAGTACTTC. V usage is TRBV5-1 and J usage is TRBJ2-7; 8 bases are a match to TRBD1. The CDR3 length is 15 residues. V lost 7 bases and J lost 1; bases outside the gene matches: 10. CDR1 is SGHRS and CDR2 is YFSETQ in the germline V gene.

V usage is TRBV28 and J usage is TRBJ1-2; possible D gene TRBD1, 5 bases. Germline lookup yields CDR1 MDHEN and CDR2 SYDVKM. Deletions cut 5 bases from V and 8 bases from J, with 18 bases between. The CDR3 totals 14 residues. CDR3 region: CASSLRSGLYGYTF. CDR3 DNA sequence: TGTGCCAGCAGTCTGCGCTCAGGGTTGTACGGCTACACCTTC.

The chain links TRBV5-1 to TRBJ2-2; maybe TRBD1 (5 bases). CDR1 is SGHRS, CDR2 YFSETQ, per germline. This CDR3 contains 16 residues. V lost 1 base and J 1 base, leaving 11 bases between the germline ends. This CDR3 is CASSLRPGRNTGELFF. DNA for the CDR3: TGCGCCAGCAGCTTGAGGCCAGGGCGGAACACCGGGGAGCTGTTTTTT. Full variable domain (missing parts from reference TRBV5-1 and TRBJ2-2): KAGVTQTPRYLIKTRGQQVTLSCSPISGHRSVSWYQQTPGQGLQFLFEYFSETQRNKGNFPGRFSGRQFSNSRSEMNVSTLELGDSALYLCASSLRPGRNTGELFFGEGSRLTVL.

The chain couples TRBV7-2 to TRBJ2-7; D gene uncertain. The CDR3 consists of 13 residues. Deletions cut 3 bases from V and 1 base from J, with 7 bases between. Germline V gene data show CDR1 as SGHTA and CDR2 as FQGNSA. The CDR3 loop reads CASSFAGSYEQYF. CDR3 nucleotides: TGTGCCAGCAGCTTTGCCGGTTCCTACGAGCAGTACTTC.

This chain uses TRBV21-1 with TRBJ1-6; TRBD1 reflects the table's D call only, with no check against the DNA. TRBV21-1 is described as a pseudogene. This CDR3 has 17 residues. This CDR3 is CASSKEQYLRYGSPLHF. The CDR3 DNA sequence: TGTGCCAGCAGCAAAGAACAGTACCTCAGATATGGGTCACCCCTCCACTTT.

Only a few counts were recorded for this clone. The V and J genes are TRBV9 and TRBJ2-1; 7 bases are shared with TRBD2. V lost 4 bases and J lost 5; bases outside the gene matches: 12. This CDR3 region has 16 residues. Germline CDR1 is SGDLS and CDR2 is YYNGEE. The CDR3 sequence is CASSSDLGEGNNEQFF. CDR3 DNA sequence: TGTGCCAGCAGCTCCGATTTGGGGGAGGGAAACAATGAGCAGTTCTTC. Together with reference TRBV9 and TRBJ2-1, the CDR3 gives the full variable domain: DSGVTQTPKHLITATGQRVTLRCSPRSGDLSVYWYQQSLDQGLQFLIQYYNGEERAKGNILERFSAQQFPDLHSELNLSSLELGDSALYFCASSSDLGEGNNEQFFGPGTRLTVL.

This chain links TRBV28 with TRBJ1-2, with 8 bases fitting TRBD1. Per germline, CDR1 MDHEN and CDR2 SYDVKM. CDR3 length: 17 residues. V lost 1 base, J lost 7 bases, and 14 bases stayed unmatched. The CDR3 reads CASSLSRTGKRVSGYTF. Written as DNA, the CDR3 is TGTGCCAGCAGTTTATCCAGGACAGGGAAGCGGGTGTCTGGCTACACCTTC.

This rearrangement joins TRBV5-6 to TRBJ2-3, with D possibly matching TRBD2 (5 bases). The germline V and J ends were trimmed by 4 bases and 2 bases, with 11 bases remaining between them. The CDR3 has 14 residues. The germline gives CDR1 SGHDT, CDR2 YYEEEE. The CDR3 spells CASSQRGLTDTQYF. The CDR3 region has the DNA TGTGCCAGCAGCCAGAGAGGGCTCACAGATACGCAGTATTTT.

This chain uses TRBV4-1 with TRBJ1-1, with no clear D. From germline, CDR1 is MGHRA and CDR2 YSYEKL. Between the trimmed V and J ends, which lost 0 bases and 5 bases, there was a span of 13 bases. The CDR3 is 15 amino acids. The CDR3: CASSQEGSGVTEAFF. The CDR3 DNA follows: TGCGCCAGCAGCCAAGAGGGGAGCGGTGTTACTGAAGCTTTCTTT.

The chain couples TRBV19 to TRBJ1-1; D is unclear. This CDR3 is built from 13 residues. V lost 5 bases and J lost 8, with 15 bases in between. Germline V CDR1 and CDR2: LNHDA, SQIVND (reference sequence). The CDR3 DNA follows: TGTGCCAGTAGTGTAGGATTCACCCGGGAAGCTTTCTTT. Translated, it gives CASSVGFTREAFF.

The rearrangement links TRBV7-8 to TRBJ2-1; possibly TRBD2 for D (6 bases). CDR3 size: 16 residues. CDR1 is SGHVS, CDR2 FQNEAQ, per germline. V lost 2 bases and J 9 bases, leaving 20 bases between the germline ends. The CDR3 nucleotides read TGTGCCAGCAGCTTATTTAGTTCCGGATCGACTAGTGAGCAGTTCTTC. Its translation: CASSLFSSGSTSEQFF.

The rearrangement links TRBV29-1 to TRBJ1-4; D is possibly TRBD1 (5 bases). Per the germline V gene, CDR1 is SQVTM and CDR2 is ANQGSEA. This CDR3 is built from 15 residues. V was clipped by 6 bases and J by 5 bases, with 19 bases between them. The CDR3 coding sequence is TGCAGCGTCCTTCCCACCAGGGTCAAGAATGAAAAACTGTTTTTT. It yields the protein CSVLPTRVKNEKLFF. The complete variable domain, with remaining parts taken from reference TRBV29-1 and TRBJ1-4, reads SAVISQKPSRDICQRGTSLTIQCQVDSQVTMMFWYRQQPGQSLTLIATANQGSEATYESGFVIDKFPISRPNLTFSTLTVSNMSPEDSSIYLCSVLPTRVKNEKLFFGSGTQLSVL.

The rearrangement links TRBV28 to TRBJ1-2; D possibly corresponds to TRBD1 (6 bases). The CDR3 is made up of 16 amino acids. Trimming pared 6 bases from V and 2 bases from J, leaving 19 bases between. CDR1 and CDR2 (germline): MDHEN, SYDVKM. This CDR3 reads CASSPDRRGTNYGYTF. CDR3 DNA sequence: TGTGCCAGCAGCCCAGACCGGCGGGGGACAAACTATGGCTACACCTTC.

This chain connects TRBV29-1 to TRBJ1-1, with D possibly matching TRBD1 (6 bases). Germline V gives CDR1 SQVTM, CDR2 ANQGSEA. V was shortened by 7 bases and J by 2 bases, with 11 bases between the two germline ends. CDR3 length: 12 amino acids. The CDR3 protein is CSADRANTEAFF. The CDR3 region has the DNA TGCAGCGCGGACAGAGCTAACACTGAAGCTTTCTTT.

The chain is built from TRBV6-6 and TRBJ1-1; weak D call: TRBD1 (5 bases). V was cut by 5 bases and J by 10 bases, with 17 bases left in between. The CDR3 covers 13 residues. The germline CDR1 and CDR2 sequences are MNHNY and SVGAGI (reference sequence). The CDR3 loop is CASSPVYAGLAFF. The DNA of the CDR3 is TGTGCCAGCAGTCCAGTCTACGCGGGACTAGCTTTCTTT.

The genes are TRBV2 and TRBJ2-3; D not resolved. CDR3 length equals 13 residues. The germline V gene has CDR1 SNHLY and CDR2 FYNNEI. V shed 6 bases and J shed 3 bases, with 10 bases lying between them. The CDR3 nucleotides are TGTGCCAGCAGGGAGAGTCCAACAGATACGCAGTATTTT. Translating it yields CASRESPTDTQYF.

V and J are TRBV5-5 and TRBJ2-7, with 8 nucleotides matching TRBD2. From germline, CDR1 is SGHKS and CDR2 YYEKEE (reference sequence). V gave up 0 bases and J gave up 7 bases; unmatched junction bases: 3. The CDR3 is made up of 13 amino acids. CDR3 sequence: CASSLVAGGEQYF. In DNA form, the CDR3 reads TGTGCCAGCAGCTTGGTGGCGGGGGGAGAGCAGTACTTC.

The chain couples TRBV30 to TRBJ2-7, with 9 bases matching TRBD1. Trimming took 2 bases from V and 4 from J; bases not matched to a gene: 6. In germline, CDR1 is GTSNPN, CDR2 SVGIG (reference sequence). The CDR3 totals 14 residues. CDR3 sequence reads: CAWSYLTGGYEQYF. Written as DNA, the CDR3 is TGTGCCTGGAGTTATCTGACAGGGGGTTACGAGCAGTACTTC.

Regarding this clone: This specimen includes other DNA sequences encoding the same CDR3. V usage is TRBV30 and J usage is TRBJ1-2; D possibly corresponds to TRBD1 (5 bases). The V gene lost 3 bases and the J gene lost 4 bases, with 12 bases spanning the gap. This CDR3 has 13 amino acids. Germline CDR1 and CDR2: GTSNPN and SVGIG (reference sequence). CDR3 sequence (DNA): TGTGCCTGGAGGTTCGGAGGGGCCTATGGCTACACCTTC. This sequence encodes CAWRFGGAYGYTF.

This chain uses TRBV27 with TRBJ2-6, with D hard to call. Per the germline V gene, CDR1 is MNHEY and CDR2 is SMNVEV (reference sequence). V was clipped by 5 bases and J by 0 bases, with 8 bases between them. The length of the CDR3 is 15 residues. CDR3 amino acids: CASSLTSSGANVLTF. The CDR3 nucleotides are TGTGCCAGCAGTCTAACGAGCTCTGGGGCCAACGTCCTGACTTTC.

The V call is TRBV2, the J call TRBJ2-7; 8 bases align to TRBD2. The germline V gene has CDR1 SNHLY and CDR2 FYNNEI. V dropped 6 bases and J dropped 3; count of bases not matched to a gene: 19. The CDR3 runs 18 residues. The CDR3 DNA follows: TGTGCCAGCAGCCTGAGCGGGAGCGGTTTTACAATCGTCTACGAGCAGTACTTC. This translates into CASSLSGSGFTIVYEQYF.

The chain joins TRBV6-1 to TRBJ2-2; 8 positions match TRBD1. The V gene's germline CDR1 is MNHNS and CDR2 SASEGT. Trimming removed 11 bases from V and 2 bases from J; junction bases left unmatched: 7. This CDR3 contains 14 residues. The CDR3 bases are TGTGCCGCCAGGGACAGGCGAAACACCGGGGAGCTGTTTTTT. Translated, it gives CAARDRRNTGELFF.

The chain has TRBV11-3 and TRBJ2-5; D may be TRBD1 (7 bases). CDR1 SGHNT and CDR2 YENEEA come from the germline V gene. Trimming removed 3 bases at V and 2 bases at J, with 13 bases between. The CDR3 loop spans 15 amino acids. Written as DNA, the CDR3 is TGTGCCAGCAGCTTGTCAGGGGGGTTACAAGAGACCCAGTACTTC. Its translation is CASSLSGGLQETQYF.

The chain couples TRBV4-2 to TRBJ2-6; possible D gene TRBD2, 6 bases. This CDR3 contains 15 residues. The germline V and J ends were trimmed by 5 bases and 5 bases, with 13 bases remaining between them. Germline CDR1 is LGHNA and CDR2 is YNFKEQ. CDR3 nucleotides: TGTGCCAGCAGCTCCGGCGGGGCATGGGCCAACGTCCTGACTTTC. Translation: CASSSGGAWANVLTF.

The rearrangement links TRBV5-1 to TRBJ2-1; TRBD1 aligns across 10 bases. The CDR3 length is 14 residues. The ends lost 0 bases at V and 6 bases at J; junction bases unmatched: 0. CDR1 and CDR2 from the germline V gene are SGHRS and YFSETQ. The DNA for the CDR3 is TGCGCCAGCAGCTTGGGGACAGGGGGCAATGAGCAGTTCTTC. This gives the protein CASSLGTGGNEQFF. Based on the CDR3 plus reference TRBV5-1 and TRBJ2-1, the full variable domain is KAGVTQTPRYLIKTRGQQVTLSCSPISGHRSVSWYQQTPGQGLQFLFEYFSETQRNKGNFPGRFSGRQFSNSRSEMNVSTLELGDSALYLCASSLGTGGNEQFFGPGTRLTVL.

V gene TRBV6-1 combines with J gene TRBJ1-4, with TRBD1 matching over 7 bases. The CDR3 consists of 15 residues. V lost 3 bases and J lost 7; bases outside the gene matches: 8. CDR1 MNHNS and CDR2 SASEGT come from the germline V gene. The CDR3 DNA is TGTGCCAGCAGTGATTCAGGGGGTGTCGGTGAAAAACTGTTTTTT. Translated, it gives CASSDSGGVGEKLFF.

This rearrangement joins TRBV7-9 to TRBJ2-3; 11 bases line up with TRBD2. The V and J ends lost 4 bases and 4 bases, in that order; junction bases with no gene match: 4. The germline V gene has CDR1 SEHNR and CDR2 FQNEAQ (reference sequence). This CDR3 comprises 15 residues. The CDR3 region has the DNA TGTGCCAGCAGCTCCATAGCGGGAGGGGCAGATACGCAGTATTTT. Its translation: CASSSIAGGADTQYF.